One and the same sample provided the 26 T cell receptor beta chains below, sequenced in a study of T cell responses to AZD1222 COVID-19 vaccine. Produced via immunoSEQ multiplex PCR; TCRdb's table is partial and in-frame only. The sample records around 140,000 clones, about 86% being singletons. The source material was peripheral blood, sampled 28 days after the second AZD1222 dose. The source of these receptors is an adult who received the AZD1222 COVID-19 vaccine.

About this clone itself: At one end the junction does not follow the germline gene, possibly because of a read error. The genes are TRBV4-1 and TRBJ2-4; 8 nucleotides align to TRBD2. The germline V gene encodes CDR1 MGHRA and CDR2 YSYEKL. CDR3 length equals 15 residues. The CDR3 is CASSQDWQVAGPADF. The CDR3 coding sequence is TGCGCCAGCAGCCAAGATTGGCAGGTAGCGGGGCCGGCGGACTTC.

A few counts support this clone. The genes are TRBV19 and TRBJ1-1; the D gene is possibly TRBD1 (6 bases). Germline V gene sequence: CDR1 LNHDA, CDR2 SQIVND (reference sequence). V was trimmed by 7 bases and J by 4 bases, leaving 16 bases between them. This CDR3 spans 14 amino acids. CDR3 in amino acids: CASNLDSWGTEAFF. The CDR3 DNA follows: TGTGCCAGTAACCTGGACAGTTGGGGCACTGAAGCTTTCTTT.

The chain is built from TRBV11-3 and TRBJ2-2; D possibly matches TRBD1 or TRBD2 (5 bases each). Germline assignment: CDR1 SGHNT and CDR2 YENEEA. This CDR3 has 16 amino acids. V lost 1 base and J lost 2, with 11 bases in between. This CDR3 is CASSLAGTANTGELFF. The DNA for the CDR3 is TGTGCCAGCAGCTTAGCGGGGACGGCTAACACCGGGGAGCTGTTTTTT.

This clone is a singleton in its sample. V is TRBV28 and J is TRBJ2-7, with D perhaps matching TRBD2 (6 bases). The CDR3 extends over 15 amino acids. V gave up 1 base and J gave up 0 bases, with 10 bases separating them. CDR1 and CDR2 from the germline V gene are MDHEN and SYDVKM. The CDR3 is CASSLSGVSSYEQYF. The CDR3 bases are TGTGCCAGCAGTTTATCGGGGGTTAGCTCCTACGAGCAGTACTTC.

The chain couples TRBV9 to TRBJ2-3; D possibly corresponds to TRBD2 (6 bases). This CDR3 region has 15 residues. V shed 4 bases and J shed 2 bases, with 14 bases lying between them. Germline V gives CDR1 SGDLS, CDR2 YYNGEE. CDR3 coding DNA: TGTGCCAGCAGCAACGACGAGGACTACACAGATACGCAGTATTTT. Encoded protein: CASSNDEDYTDTQYF. The full variable domain, with the rest looked up from reference TRBV9 and TRBJ2-3, is DSGVTQTPKHLITATGQRVTLRCSPRSGDLSVYWYQQSLDQGLQFLIQYYNGEERAKGNILERFSAQQFPDLHSELNLSSLELGDSALYFCASSNDEDYTDTQYFGPGTRLTVL.

This clone was seen just once. This chain uses TRBV11-2 with TRBJ2-3; D gene unclear. Germline loops: CDR1 SGHAT, CDR2 FQNNGV. Between the trimmed V and J ends, which lost 3 bases and 2 bases, there was a span of 9 bases. This CDR3 comprises 14 residues. Here the CDR3 reads CASSFDAYTDTQYF. The CDR3 nucleotides are TGTGCCAGCAGCTTCGATGCCTACACAGATACGCAGTATTTT.

The chain couples TRBV7-9 to TRBJ2-1; the D gene is possibly TRBD2 (5 bases). V lost 5 bases and J 6 bases, leaving 14 bases between the germline ends. The CDR3 is 14 residues long. Germline values: CDR1 SEHNR, CDR2 FQNEAQ (reference sequence). CDR3 bases: TGTGCCAGCAGCGGAGGTTCCCCCCCCAATGAGCAGTTCTTC. As protein: CASSGGSPPNEQFF.

The chain recombines TRBV19 with TRBJ1-2, with 9 bases matching TRBD1. After removal of 5 bases from V and 4 bases from J, the junction contained 8 bases not matched to a gene. Germline V gives CDR1 LNHDA, CDR2 SQIVND (reference sequence). The CDR3 is made up of 15 amino acids. The CDR3 spells CASSATGTGTYGYTF. The CDR3 region has the DNA TGTGCCAGTAGTGCGACCGGGACAGGGACCTATGGCTACACCTTC.

The chain has TRBV6-5 and TRBJ2-1, with a tentative D call TRBD1 (5 bases). V shed 6 bases and J shed 7 bases, with 16 bases lying between them. Germline V lookup: CDR1 MNHEY, CDR2 SVGAGI. The CDR3 sequence is 14 residues long. The CDR3 DNA reads TGTGCCAGCAGCGCGGACACTCCGCCTAATGAGCAGTTCTTC. This gives the protein CASSADTPPNEQFF.

This chain links TRBV15 with TRBJ1-2; a possible D gene is TRBD1 (5 bases). CDR3 size: 12 residues. Germline CDR1 is LNHNV and CDR2 is YYDKDF (reference sequence). The germline V and J ends were trimmed by 6 bases and 8 bases, with 13 bases remaining between them. The CDR3: CATRGLGRGYTF. The CDR3, as DNA: TGTGCCACCAGGGGGCTCGGGAGGGGCTACACCTTC.

This rearrangement joins TRBV7-8 to TRBJ2-1; 8 positions agree with TRBD2. The CDR3 is 16 amino acids. With V trimmed by 5 bases and J by 4 bases, 10 bases remained unmatched. Germline CDR1 and CDR2: SGHVS and FQNEAQ. The CDR3 reads CASSEPGLVGYNEQFF. As DNA, the CDR3 is TGTGCCAGCAGCGAACCGGGACTAGTCGGGTACAATGAGCAGTTCTTC.

The J gene is TRBJ1-4, the V gene TRBV4-1, with D unclear. The V end lost 1 base, the J end lost 8 bases, and 11 bases lay between the germline ends. Germline CDR1 and CDR2: MGHRA and YSYEKL. The CDR3 covers 14 residues. The CDR3 DNA reads as TGCGCCAGCAGCCAAGGGCCCGAGGTGGAAAAACTGTTTTTT. Translating it yields CASSQGPEVEKLFF.

The chain joins TRBV3-1 (or the pseudogene TRBV3-2) to TRBJ1-6, with no clear D. This CDR3 has 13 residues. Trimming left V 2 bases short and J 10 bases short, with 9 bases between. Germline CDR1 reads LGHDT; CDR2 reads YNNKEL (reference sequence). The CDR3 is CASSQRATSPLHF. The DNA for the CDR3 is TGTGCCAGCAGCCAACGAGCCACCTCACCCCTCCACTTT.

This CDR3 is CASSLSGTGFSNYGYTF. CDR3 nucleotides: TGTGCCAGCAGCCTTTCCGGGACAGGATTCTCCAACTATGGCTACACCTTC. The V gene is TRBV3-1 (or the pseudogene TRBV3-2), the J gene TRBJ1-2, with TRBD1 matching 8 bases. The CDR3 spans 17 residues. CDR1 is LGHDT, CDR2 YNNKEL, per germline (reference sequence). J gave up 2 bases and V 4 bases, and 12 bases lay outside the gene matches.

The V gene is TRBV27, the J gene TRBJ1-5; 7 bases line up with TRBD1. V lost 3 bases, J lost 5 bases, and 1 base stayed unmatched. This CDR3 comprises 13 residues. Germline CDR1 and CDR2: MNHEY and SMNVEV (reference sequence). This chain's CDR3 is CASSFRGDQPQHF. CDR3 DNA: TGTGCCAGCAGTTTCAGGGGGGATCAGCCCCAGCATTTT.

This chain uses TRBV4-1 with TRBJ2-3; D is undetermined. The V end lost 0 bases, the J end lost 6 bases, and 7 bases lay between the germline ends. Germline CDR1 is MGHRA and CDR2 is YSYEKL. The CDR3 has 13 amino acids. The CDR3 DNA reads TGCGCCAGCAGCCAAGATCCTCTGGATACGCAGTATTTT. The encoded protein is CASSQDPLDTQYF.

This clone has only one observation. V usage is TRBV2 and J usage is TRBJ2-3; 9 bases fit TRBD2. The ends lost 5 bases at V and 0 bases at J; junction bases unmatched: 6. Germline V gene sequence: CDR1 SNHLY, CDR2 FYNNEI. This CDR3 has 16 amino acids. In DNA, the CDR3 is TGTGCCAGCAGTAGTTTACTAGCGGGTAGCACAGATACGCAGTATTTT. Translation gives CASSSLLAGSTDTQYF.

The chain couples TRBV7-8 to TRBJ2-6, with D possibly TRBD1 on 6 matching bases. CDR3 length equals 16 residues. Per germline, CDR1 SGHVS and CDR2 FQNEAQ. V was clipped by 5 bases and J by 4 bases, with 15 bases between them. CDR3 region: CASSPDRLSGANVLTF. DNA for the CDR3: TGTGCCAGCAGCCCTGACAGGTTATCAGGGGCCAACGTCCTGACTTTC.

This clone has a handful of counts. The rearrangement joins TRBV18 to TRBJ2-2, with 13 bases identical to TRBD2. The V gene's germline CDR1 is KGHSH and CDR2 LQKENI. The CDR3 length is 16 residues. Trimming at V came to 3 bases and at J to 7 bases, leaving 5 bases not matched to a gene. CDR3 in DNA: TGTGCCAGCTCACCTGCGGGACTAGCGGGAATCGGGGAGCTGTTTTTT. It yields the protein CASSPAGLAGIGELFF.

The chain joins TRBV5-4 to TRBJ2-2; D is tentatively TRBD1 or TRBD2 (6 bases each). This CDR3 comprises 15 residues. Germline-derived CDR1 and CDR2 are SGHNT and YYREEE (reference sequence). The germline V and J ends were trimmed by 5 bases and 4 bases, with 15 bases remaining between them. CDR3 sequence reads: CASRVGGAGTGELFF. The CDR3 DNA follows: TGTGCCAGCAGGGTCGGGGGCGCGGGCACCGGGGAGCTGTTTTTT.

Note on this clone: Compared with germline, one end of the junction differs, possibly owing to a read error. The chain has TRBV20-1 and TRBJ1-2; D is undetermined. This CDR3 has 8 amino acids. The V gene's germline CDR1 is DFQATT and CDR2 SNEGSKA (reference sequence). The CDR3 region has the DNA TGCAGTAACGATGGCTACACCTTC. This codes for CSNDGYTF.

DNA of the CDR3: TGTGCCACCCTAGTTGGCACTGAAGCTTTCTTT. This encodes CATLVGTEAFF. The chain is built from TRBV6-5 and TRBJ1-1; D call uncertain. V was clipped by 10 bases and J by 4 bases, with 10 bases between them. The CDR3 length is 11 residues. Germline V CDR1 and CDR2: MNHEY, SVGAGI.

This chain uses TRBV27 with TRBJ1-1; D uncertain. The CDR3 spans 14 residues. CDR1 and CDR2 from the germline V gene are MNHEY and SMNVEV (reference sequence). The V and J ends lost 3 bases and 0 bases respectively, with 8 bases between them. The CDR3 coding sequence is TGTGCCAGCAGTTTCCAGAGGTTGAACACTGAAGCTTTCTTT. Translating it yields CASSFQRLNTEAFF.

This rearrangement joins TRBV5-8 to TRBJ1-6; tentatively, D is TRBD1 (6 bases). The germline V gene encodes CDR1 SGHTS and CDR2 YDEGEE. Trimming cost V 9 bases and J 0 bases, with 13 bases left between them. CDR3 length equals 15 residues. The CDR3 nucleotides read TGTGCCACTAGGGGGGCGTCCTCCTATAATTCACCCCTCCACTTT. Amino acids: CATRGASSYNSPLHF.

V gene TRBV4-2 combines with J gene TRBJ2-1; no clear D. V lost 0 bases, J lost 1 base, and 7 bases lay in between. This CDR3 comprises 15 residues. Germline assignment: CDR1 LGHNA and CDR2 YNFKEQ. The CDR3 DNA follows: TGTGCCAGCAGCCAAGAAGGTGGGTCCTACAATGAGCAGTTCTTC. Its protein product is CASSQEGGSYNEQFF.

This clone came up once. The V gene is TRBV3-1 (or the pseudogene TRBV3-2), the J gene TRBJ2-3; perhaps TRBD2 as D (5 bases). The germline gives CDR1 LGHDT, CDR2 YNNKEL (reference sequence). V gave up 2 bases and J gave up 7 bases, with 13 bases separating them. The CDR3 has 14 residues. CDR3 in amino acids: CASSQNLGVNTQYF. For the CDR3, the DNA is TGTGCCAGCAGCCAAAACCTGGGAGTGAATACGCAGTATTTT.